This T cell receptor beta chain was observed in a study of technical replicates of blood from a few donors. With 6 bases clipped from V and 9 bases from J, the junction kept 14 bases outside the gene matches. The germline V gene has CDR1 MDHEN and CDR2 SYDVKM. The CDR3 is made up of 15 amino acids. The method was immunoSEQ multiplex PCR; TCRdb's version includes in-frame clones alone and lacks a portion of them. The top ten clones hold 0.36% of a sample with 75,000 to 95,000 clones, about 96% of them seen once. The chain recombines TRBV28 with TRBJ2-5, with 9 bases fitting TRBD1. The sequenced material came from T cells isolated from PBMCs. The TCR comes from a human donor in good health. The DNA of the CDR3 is TGTGCCAGCAGACCGGGGGACAGGGCCCCGGTGGCCCAGTACTTC. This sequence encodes CASRPGDRAPVAQYF.